This T cell receptor (beta chain) appears in the sequencing data of a study of technical replicates of blood from several donors. Method: immunoSEQ multiplex PCR; TCRdb's copy keeps in-frame clones and lacks some. The repertoire holds 75,000 to 100,000 clones, with 80% to 95% as singletons. Looked up from germline, CDR1 is SGHDT and CDR2 is YYEEEE. V lost 7 bases and J 1 base, leaving 8 bases between the germline ends. CDR3 length: 12 residues. Sequencing used T cells isolated from PBMCs. The sequence was collected from a human donor in good health. V gene TRBV5-6 combines with J gene TRBJ1-1; D remains unclear. CDR3 protein: CASLSPNTEAFF. CDR3 in DNA: TGTGCCAGCCTTAGTCCGAACACTGAAGCTTTCTTT. Variable domain in full (rest from reference TRBV5-6 and TRBJ1-1): DAGVTQSPTHLIKTRGQQVTLRCSPKSGHDTVSWYQQALGQGPQFIFQYYEEEERQRGNFPDRFSGHQFPNYSSELNVNALLLGDSALYLCASLSPNTEAFFGQGTRLTVV.